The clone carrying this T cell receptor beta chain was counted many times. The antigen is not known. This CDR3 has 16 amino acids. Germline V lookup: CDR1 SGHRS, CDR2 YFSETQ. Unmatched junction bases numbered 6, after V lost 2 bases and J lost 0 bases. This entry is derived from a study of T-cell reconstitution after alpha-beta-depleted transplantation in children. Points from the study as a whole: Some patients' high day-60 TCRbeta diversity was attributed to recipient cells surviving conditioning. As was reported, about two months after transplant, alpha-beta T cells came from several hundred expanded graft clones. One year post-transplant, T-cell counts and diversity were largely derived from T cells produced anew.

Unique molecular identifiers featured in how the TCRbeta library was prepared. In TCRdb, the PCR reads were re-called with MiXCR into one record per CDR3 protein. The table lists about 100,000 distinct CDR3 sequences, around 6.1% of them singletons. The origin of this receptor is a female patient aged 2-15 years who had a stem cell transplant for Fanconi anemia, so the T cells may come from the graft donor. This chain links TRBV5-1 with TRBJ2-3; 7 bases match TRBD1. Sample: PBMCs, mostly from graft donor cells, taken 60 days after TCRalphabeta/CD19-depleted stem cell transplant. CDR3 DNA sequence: TGCGCCAGCAGCTTAGCCTGGACAGGCAGCACAGATACGCAGTATTTT. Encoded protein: CASSLAWTGSTDTQYF.